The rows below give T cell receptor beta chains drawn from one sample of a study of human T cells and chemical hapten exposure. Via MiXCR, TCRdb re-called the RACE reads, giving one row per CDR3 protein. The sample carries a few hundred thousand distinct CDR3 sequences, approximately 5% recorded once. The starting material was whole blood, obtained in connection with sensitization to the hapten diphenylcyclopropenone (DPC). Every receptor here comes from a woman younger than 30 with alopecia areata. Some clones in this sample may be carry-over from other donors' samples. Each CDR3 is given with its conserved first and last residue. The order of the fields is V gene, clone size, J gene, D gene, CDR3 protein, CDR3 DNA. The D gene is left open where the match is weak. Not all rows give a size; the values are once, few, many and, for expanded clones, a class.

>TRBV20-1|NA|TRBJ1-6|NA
CSASPGNSYNSPLHF
TGCAGTGCTAGTCCGGGGAACTCCTATAATTCACCCCTCCACTTT
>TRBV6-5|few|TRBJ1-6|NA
CASSYEGEVLSPLHF
TGTGCCAGCAGTTACGAAGGGGAGGTACTCTCACCCCTCCACTTT
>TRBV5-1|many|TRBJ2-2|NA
CASFRDPGTRNTGELFF
TGCGCCAGTTTCAGAGATCCCGGGACAAGAAACACCGGGGAGCTGTTTTTT
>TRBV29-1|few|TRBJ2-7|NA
CSVRQDRYEQYF
TGCAGCGTCCGACAGGACCGCTACGAGCAGTACTTC
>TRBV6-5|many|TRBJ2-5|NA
CASSYAETQYF
TGTGCCAGCAGTTACGCAGAGACCCAGTACTTC
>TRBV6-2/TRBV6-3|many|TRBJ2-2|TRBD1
CASSTGEDTGELFF
TGTGCCAGTTCGACAGGGGAGGACACCGGGGAGCTGTTTTTT
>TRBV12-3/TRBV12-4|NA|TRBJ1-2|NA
CASSPLTGNYGYTF
TGTGCCAGCAGTCCATTAACGGGGAACTATGGCTACACCTTC
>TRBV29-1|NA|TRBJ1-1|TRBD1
CSVEDGTAMNTEAFF
TGCAGCGTTGAAGACGGGACAGCCATGAACACTGAAGCTTTCTTT
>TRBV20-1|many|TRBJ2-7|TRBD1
CSASSDRGTYEQYF
TGCAGTGCTAGCTCGGACAGGGGGACCTACGAGCAGTACTTC
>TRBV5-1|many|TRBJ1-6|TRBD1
CASSSTGGISPLHF
TGCGCCAGCAGCTCGACAGGGGGAATTTCACCCCTCCACTTT
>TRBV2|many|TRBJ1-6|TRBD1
CASSEASGGRSPLHF
TGTGCCAGCAGTGAAGCATCAGGGGGTCGCTCACCCCTCCACTTT
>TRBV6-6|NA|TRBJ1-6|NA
CASSYSDSRTSPLHF
TGTGCCAGCAGTTATTCCGATAGTAGGACTTCACCCCTCCACTTT